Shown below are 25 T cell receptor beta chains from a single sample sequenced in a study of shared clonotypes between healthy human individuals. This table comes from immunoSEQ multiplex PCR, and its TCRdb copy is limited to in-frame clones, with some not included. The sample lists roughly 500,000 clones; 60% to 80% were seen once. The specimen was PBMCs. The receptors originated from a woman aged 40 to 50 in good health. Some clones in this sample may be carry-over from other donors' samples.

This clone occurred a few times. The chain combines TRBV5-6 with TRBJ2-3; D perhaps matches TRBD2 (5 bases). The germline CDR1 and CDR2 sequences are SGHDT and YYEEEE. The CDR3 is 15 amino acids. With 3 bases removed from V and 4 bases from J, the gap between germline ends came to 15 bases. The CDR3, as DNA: TGTGCCAGCAGCTCCGGACCCGGGGTAGCAGATACGCAGTATTTT. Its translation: CASSSGPGVADTQYF.

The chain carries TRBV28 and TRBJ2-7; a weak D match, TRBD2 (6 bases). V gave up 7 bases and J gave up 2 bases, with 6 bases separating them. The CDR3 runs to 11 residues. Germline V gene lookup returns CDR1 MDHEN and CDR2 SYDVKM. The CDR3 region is CASTSAYEQYF. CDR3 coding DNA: TGTGCCAGCACTAGCGCCTACGAGCAGTACTTC.

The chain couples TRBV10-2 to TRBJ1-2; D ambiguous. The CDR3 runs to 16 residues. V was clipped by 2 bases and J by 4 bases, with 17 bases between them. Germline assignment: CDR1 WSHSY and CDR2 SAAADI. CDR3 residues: CASSEGRLLSRYGYTF. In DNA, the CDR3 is TGCGCCAGCAGTGAGGGACGCCTTCTTTCGCGCTATGGCTACACCTTC.

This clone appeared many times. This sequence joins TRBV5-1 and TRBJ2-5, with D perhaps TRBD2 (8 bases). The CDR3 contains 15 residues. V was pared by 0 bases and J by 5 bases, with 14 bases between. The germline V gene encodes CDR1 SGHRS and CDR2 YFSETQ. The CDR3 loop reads CASSLVVAGQETQYF. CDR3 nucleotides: TGCGCCAGCAGCTTGGTGGTAGCGGGACAGGAGACCCAGTACTTC.

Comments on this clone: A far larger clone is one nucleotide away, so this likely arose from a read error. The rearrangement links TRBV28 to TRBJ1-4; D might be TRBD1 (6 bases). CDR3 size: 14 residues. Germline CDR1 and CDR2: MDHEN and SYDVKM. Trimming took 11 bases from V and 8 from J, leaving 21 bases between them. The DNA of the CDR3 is TGTGCCGGCTGTAAACAGGGAAGACAGGAAAAACTGTTTTTT. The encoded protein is CAGCKQGRQEKLFF.

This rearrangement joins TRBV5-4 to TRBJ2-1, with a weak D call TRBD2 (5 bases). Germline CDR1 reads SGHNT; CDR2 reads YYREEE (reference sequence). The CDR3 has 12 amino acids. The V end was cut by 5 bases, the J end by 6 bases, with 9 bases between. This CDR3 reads CASSSTSNEQFF. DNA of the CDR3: TGTGCCAGCAGTTCCACTAGCAATGAGCAGTTCTTC.

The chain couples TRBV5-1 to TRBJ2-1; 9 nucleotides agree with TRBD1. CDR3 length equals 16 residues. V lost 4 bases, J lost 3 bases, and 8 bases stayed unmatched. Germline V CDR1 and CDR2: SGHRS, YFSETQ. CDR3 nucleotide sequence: TGCGCCAGCAGCACTACCGGACAGGGGAACTACAATGAGCAGTTCTTC. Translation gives CASSTTGQGNYNEQFF. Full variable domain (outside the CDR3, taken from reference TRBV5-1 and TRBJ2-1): KAGVTQTPRYLIKTRGQQVTLSCSPISGHRSVSWYQQTPGQGLQFLFEYFSETQRNKGNFPGRFSGRQFSNSRSEMNVSTLELGDSALYLCASSTTGQGNYNEQFFGPGTRLTVL.

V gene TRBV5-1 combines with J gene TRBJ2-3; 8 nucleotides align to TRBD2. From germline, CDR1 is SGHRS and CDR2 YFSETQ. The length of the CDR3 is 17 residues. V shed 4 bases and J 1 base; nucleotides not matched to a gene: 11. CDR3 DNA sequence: TGCGCCAGCAGCCCCACCCTGACTAGCGCCGGCACAGATACGCAGTATTTT. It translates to CASSPTLTSAGTDTQYF.

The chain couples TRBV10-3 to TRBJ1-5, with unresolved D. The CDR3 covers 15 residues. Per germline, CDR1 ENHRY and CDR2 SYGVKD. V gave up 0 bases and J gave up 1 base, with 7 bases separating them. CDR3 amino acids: CAISESPDSNQPQHF. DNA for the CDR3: TGTGCCATCAGTGAGTCCCCAGACAGCAATCAGCCCCAGCATTTT.

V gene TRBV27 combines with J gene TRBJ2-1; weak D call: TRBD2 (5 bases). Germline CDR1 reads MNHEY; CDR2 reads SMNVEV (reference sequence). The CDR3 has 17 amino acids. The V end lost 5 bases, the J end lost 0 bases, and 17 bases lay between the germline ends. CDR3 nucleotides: TGTGCCAGCAGTCCGATGGTACCGGGGTTCTCCTACAATGAGCAGTTCTTC. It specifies CASSPMVPGFSYNEQFF.

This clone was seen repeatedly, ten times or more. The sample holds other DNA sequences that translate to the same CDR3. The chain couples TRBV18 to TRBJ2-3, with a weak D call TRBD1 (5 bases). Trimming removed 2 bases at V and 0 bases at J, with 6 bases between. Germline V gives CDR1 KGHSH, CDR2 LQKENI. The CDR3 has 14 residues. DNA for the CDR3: TGTGCCAGCTCACCAGGGGCTAGCACAGATACGCAGTATTTT. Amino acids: CASSPGASTDTQYF.

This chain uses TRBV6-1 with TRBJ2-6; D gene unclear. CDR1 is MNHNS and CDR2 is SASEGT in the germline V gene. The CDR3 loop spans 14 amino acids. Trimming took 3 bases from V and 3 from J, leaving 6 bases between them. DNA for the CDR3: TGTGCCAGCAGTGATTCCGGTGGGGCCAACGTCCTGACTTTC. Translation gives CASSDSGGANVLTF.

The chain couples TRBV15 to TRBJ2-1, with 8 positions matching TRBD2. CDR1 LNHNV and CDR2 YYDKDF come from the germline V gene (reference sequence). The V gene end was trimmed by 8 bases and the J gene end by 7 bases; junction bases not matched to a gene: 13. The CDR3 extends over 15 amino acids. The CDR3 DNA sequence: TGTGCCACCTCAGCGGGAGCTCTTTCTCGAAATGAGCAGTTCTTC. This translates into CATSAGALSRNEQFF.

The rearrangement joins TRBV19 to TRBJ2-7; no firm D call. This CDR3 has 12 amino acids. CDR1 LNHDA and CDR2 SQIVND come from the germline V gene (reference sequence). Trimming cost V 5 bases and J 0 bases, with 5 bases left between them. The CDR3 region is CASSPGSYEQYF. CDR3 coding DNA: TGTGCCAGTAGTCCGGGCTCCTACGAGCAGTACTTC.

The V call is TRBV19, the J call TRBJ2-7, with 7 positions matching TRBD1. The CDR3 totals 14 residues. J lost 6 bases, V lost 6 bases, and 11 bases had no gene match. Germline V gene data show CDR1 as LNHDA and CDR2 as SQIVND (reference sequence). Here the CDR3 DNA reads TGTGCCAGTAGCAAAGACAGGGACGAGCGCGAGCAGTACTTC. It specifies CASSKDRDEREQYF. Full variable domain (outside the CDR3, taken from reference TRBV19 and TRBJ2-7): DGGITQSPKYLFRKEGQNVTLSCEQNLNHDAMYWYRQDPGQGLRLIYYSQIVNDFQKGDIAEGYSVSREKKESFPLTVTSAQKNPTAFYLCASSKDRDEREQYFGPGTRLTVT.

The CDR3 nucleotides read TGTGCCTGGAGTGACTTAAGTTACGGGAGTGAGACCCAGTACTTC. Protein: CAWSDLSYGSETQYF. The gene calls are TRBV30 and TRBJ2-5, with D possibly being TRBD2 (6 bases). The CDR3 runs 15 residues. Germline V gene lookup returns CDR1 GTSNPN and CDR2 SVGIG (reference sequence). The ends were cut back, 1 base at V and 5 bases at J, with 17 bases in the middle.

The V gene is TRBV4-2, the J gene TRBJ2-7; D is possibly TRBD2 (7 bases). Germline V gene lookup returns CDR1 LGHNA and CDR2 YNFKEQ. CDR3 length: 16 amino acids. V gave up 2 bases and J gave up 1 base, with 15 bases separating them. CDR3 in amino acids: CASSQKGGAGSYEQYF. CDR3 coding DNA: TGTGCCAGCAGCCAAAAGGGGGGGGCGGGGTCCTACGAGCAGTACTTC.

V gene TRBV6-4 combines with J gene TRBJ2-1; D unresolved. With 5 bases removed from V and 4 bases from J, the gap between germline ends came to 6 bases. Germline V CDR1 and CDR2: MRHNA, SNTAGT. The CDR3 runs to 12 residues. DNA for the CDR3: TGTGCCAGCAGTCCTGGGTACAATGAGCAGTTCTTC. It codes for CASSPGYNEQFF.

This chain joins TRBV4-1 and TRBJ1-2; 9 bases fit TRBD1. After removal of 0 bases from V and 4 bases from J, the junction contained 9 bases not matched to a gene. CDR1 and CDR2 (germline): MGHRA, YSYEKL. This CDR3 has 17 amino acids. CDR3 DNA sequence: TGCGCCAGCAGCCAAGATGGAGGGGGACAGGGTCCCTATGGCTACACCTTC. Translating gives CASSQDGGGQGPYGYTF.

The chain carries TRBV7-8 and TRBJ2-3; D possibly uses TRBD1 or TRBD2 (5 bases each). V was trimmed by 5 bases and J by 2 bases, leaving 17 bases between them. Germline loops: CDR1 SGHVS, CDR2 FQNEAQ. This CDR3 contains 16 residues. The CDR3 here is CASSRTGTLLTDTQYF. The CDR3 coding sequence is TGTGCCAGCAGCCGGACTGGGACGCTCCTCACAGATACGCAGTATTTT. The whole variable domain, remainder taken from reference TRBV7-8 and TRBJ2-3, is GAGVSQSPRYKVAKRGQDVALRCDPISGHVSLFWYQQALGQGPEFLTYFQNEAQLDKSGLPSDRFFAERPEGSVSTLKIQRTQQEDSAVYLCASSRTGTLLTDTQYFGPGTRLTVL.

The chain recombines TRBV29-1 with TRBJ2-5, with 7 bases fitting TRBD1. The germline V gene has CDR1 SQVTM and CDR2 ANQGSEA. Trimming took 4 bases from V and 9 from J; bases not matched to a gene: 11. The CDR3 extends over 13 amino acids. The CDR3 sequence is CSVARTGPLAQYF. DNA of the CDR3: TGCAGCGTTGCCAGGACAGGCCCGTTGGCCCAGTACTTC.

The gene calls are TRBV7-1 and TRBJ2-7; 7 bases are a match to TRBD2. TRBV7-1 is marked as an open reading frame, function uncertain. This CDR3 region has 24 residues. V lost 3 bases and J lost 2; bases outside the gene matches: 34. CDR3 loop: CASSSLPLTSGLPGGPQRTYEQYF. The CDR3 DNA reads TGTGCCAGCAGCTCCTTACCCCTGACGTCGGGACTACCGGGAGGACCCCAACGGACCTACGAGCAGTACTTC.

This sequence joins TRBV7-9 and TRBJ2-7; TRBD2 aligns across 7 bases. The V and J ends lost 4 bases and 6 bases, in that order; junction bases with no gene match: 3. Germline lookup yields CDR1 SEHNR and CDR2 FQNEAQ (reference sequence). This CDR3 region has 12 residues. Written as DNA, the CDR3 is TGTGCCAGCAGCTGGGAGGGTAGCGAGCAGTACTTC. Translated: CASSWEGSEQYF.

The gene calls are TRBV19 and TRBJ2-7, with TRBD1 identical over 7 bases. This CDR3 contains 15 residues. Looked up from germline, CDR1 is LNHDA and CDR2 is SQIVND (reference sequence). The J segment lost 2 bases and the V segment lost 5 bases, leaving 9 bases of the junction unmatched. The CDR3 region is CASSPDRESTYEQYF. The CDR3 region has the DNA TGTGCCAGTAGTCCCGACAGGGAAAGCACCTACGAGCAGTACTTC.

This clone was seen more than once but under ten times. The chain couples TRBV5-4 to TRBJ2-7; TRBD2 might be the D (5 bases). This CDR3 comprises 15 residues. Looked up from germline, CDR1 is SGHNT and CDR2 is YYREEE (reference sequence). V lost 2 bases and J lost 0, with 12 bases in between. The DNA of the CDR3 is TGTGCCAGCAGCTTAACTACCGGGGTCTCCTACGAGCAGTACTTC. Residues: CASSLTTGVSYEQYF.